What follows are 21 T cell receptor beta chains derived from one specimen sequenced in a study of Tregs in tolerant kidney transplant recipients. Recipients received nonmyeloablative bone marrow transplants from related graft donors, with transient mixed chimerism. The repertoire was sequenced with immunoSEQ multiplex PCR; TCRdb's copy has only in-frame clones and lacks some. The table records roughly 64,000 clones, around 87% of them present only once. Sequenced material: CD4+ T cells from blood (PBMCs), taken 6 months after the transplant. Source of these receptors: a human patient who received a combined kidney and bone marrow transplant. These T cells may partly come from the graft donor.

The genes are TRBV28 and TRBJ2-5, with TRBD1 matching over 8 bases. The length of the CDR3 is 16 residues. The V gene end was trimmed by 6 bases and the J gene end by 5 bases; junction bases not matched to a gene: 14. Germline lookup yields CDR1 MDHEN and CDR2 SYDVKM. CDR3 amino acids: CASSRRDRRTRETQYF. The CDR3 DNA reads TGTGCCAGCAGCCGAAGGGACAGGAGGACAAGGGAGACCCAGTACTTC.

The chain couples TRBV6-1 to TRBJ1-2, with TRBD1 identical over 10 bases. V shed 6 bases and J 8 bases; nucleotides not matched to a gene: 9. Germline V CDR1 and CDR2: MNHNS, SASEGT. This CDR3 region has 14 residues. CDR3: CASSGRTGGWGYTF. As DNA, the CDR3 is TGTGCCAGCAGCGGGAGGACAGGGGGATGGGGCTACACCTTC.

The chain has TRBV7-6 and TRBJ2-5; 11 bases map to TRBD2. The CDR3 is 16 residues long. The germline V gene has CDR1 SGHVS and CDR2 FNYEAQ. V trimming: 4 bases; J trimming: 7 bases; junction bases outside the gene matches: 11. CDR3: CASSSNSGRAVGTQYF. DNA of the CDR3: TGTGCCAGCAGCTCTAATAGCGGGAGGGCGGTCGGGACCCAGTACTTC.

V gene TRBV5-1 combines with J gene TRBJ2-7; 14 nucleotides agree with TRBD2. The CDR3 length is 16 residues. Germline trimming cut 3 bases from V and 6 bases from J; bases unmatched to any gene: 8. CDR1 and CDR2 (germline): SGHRS, YFSETQ. The CDR3 DNA is TGCGCCAGCAGCTGGGGCGGGACTAGCGGGAGATTCGAGCAGTACTTC. It is translated as CASSWGGTSGRFEQYF. Looking up the rest from reference TRBV5-1 and TRBJ2-7 gives the full variable domain: KAGVTQTPRYLIKTRGQQVTLSCSPISGHRSVSWYQQTPGQGLQFLFEYFSETQRNKGNFPGRFSGRQFSNSRSEMNVSTLELGDSALYLCASSWGGTSGRFEQYFGPGTRLTVT.

This clone appeared a few times. CDR3 coding DNA: TGTGCCAGTAGTATCCCCGGGACTGGAAACACCATATATTTT. Translated: CASSIPGTGNTIYF. The chain employs TRBV19 and TRBJ1-3, with D unclear. CDR1 is LNHDA, CDR2 SQIVND, per germline (reference sequence). The CDR3 is made up of 14 amino acids. V was trimmed by 3 bases and J by 2 bases, leaving 8 bases between them.

The gene calls are TRBV27 and TRBJ1-4; 7 bases match TRBD1. Germline V gene lookup returns CDR1 MNHEY and CDR2 SMNVEV (reference sequence). The V and J ends lost 8 bases and 8 bases, in that order; junction bases with no gene match: 8. CDR3 length: 13 amino acids. The CDR3 loop reads CASRRGLGEKLFF. For the CDR3, the DNA is TGTGCCAGCCGTAGGGGGCTCGGGGAAAAACTGTTTTTT.

This clone showed up just a few times. The chain joins TRBV11-2 to TRBJ2-1; no clear D gene. The V end lost 5 bases, the J end lost 5 bases, and 16 bases lay between the germline ends. The CDR3 is 15 amino acids. Germline CDR1 and CDR2: SGHAT and FQNNGV. The DNA for the CDR3 is TGTGCCAGCAGCCCCGCTTTCGTCCTACACAATGAGCAGTTCTTC. Its translation: CASSPAFVLHNEQFF.

The chain couples TRBV30 to TRBJ2-7; D possibly corresponds to TRBD2 (5 bases). The V gene's germline CDR1 is GTSNPN and CDR2 SVGIG (reference sequence). The ends were cut back, 0 bases at V and 7 bases at J, with 7 bases in the middle. The CDR3 totals 11 residues. As DNA, the CDR3 is TGTGCCTGGAGTGTGTTAGCGGAGCAGTACTTC. Translated, it gives CAWSVLAEQYF. The whole variable domain, filled in from reference TRBV30 and TRBJ2-7, reads SQTIHQWPATLVQPVGSPLSLECTVEGTSNPNLYWYRQAAGRGLQLLFYSVGIGQISSEVPQNLSASRPQDRQFILSSKKLLLSDSGFYLCAWSVLAEQYFGPGTRLTVT.

The J gene is TRBJ2-7, the V gene TRBV19; D might be TRBD1 (6 bases). Germline-derived CDR1 and CDR2 are LNHDA and SQIVND (reference sequence). The CDR3 loop spans 15 amino acids. Trimming shortened V by 7 bases and J by 3 bases, and 19 bases separated the two germline ends. For the CDR3, the DNA is TGTGCCAGTACTCCCCAGGGGCAGGGGAACTACGAGCAGTACTTC. This translates into CASTPQGQGNYEQYF.

The rearrangement uses TRBV7-3 and TRBJ2-5, with a weak D call TRBD1 (5 bases). The V end lost 5 bases, the J end lost 5 bases, and 15 bases lay between the germline ends. The CDR3 is 14 amino acids. From germline, CDR1 is SGHTA and CDR2 FQGTGA. The CDR3 spells CASSLGQAAETQYF. The CDR3 DNA follows: TGTGCCAGCAGCCTCGGACAAGCCGCGGAGACCCAGTACTTC.

The chain uses TRBV19 and TRBJ2-1; D uncertain. The CDR3 has 12 amino acids. CDR1 and CDR2 from the germline V gene are LNHDA and SQIVND (reference sequence). V lost 6 bases to trimming and J lost 7 bases, with 10 bases between them. The CDR3: CASSITRNEQFF. The CDR3 bases are TGTGCCAGTAGCATAACTCGAAATGAGCAGTTCTTC.

V and J are TRBV5-1 and TRBJ2-7, with 7 bases aligning to TRBD1. J lost 3 bases, V lost 5 bases, and 5 bases had no gene match. The germline gives CDR1 SGHRS, CDR2 YFSETQ. This CDR3 contains 13 residues. The CDR3 DNA sequence: TGCGCCAGCAGATTCCGGGACAGCTACGAGCAGTACTTC. This sequence encodes CASRFRDSYEQYF.

CDR3 amino acids: CASSKGLAQETQYF. The CDR3 DNA reads TGTGCCAGCAGTAAAGGACTCGCCCAAGAGACCCAGTACTTC. This chain links TRBV7-2 with TRBJ2-5; D might be TRBD2 (5 bases). The germline V and J ends were trimmed by 6 bases and 1 base, with 12 bases remaining between them. The CDR3 sequence is 14 residues long. Germline assignment: CDR1 SGHTA and CDR2 FQGNSA.

The rearrangement links TRBV5-1 to TRBJ2-1; 8 bases map to TRBD1. V was pared by 1 base and J by 5 bases, with 5 bases of the junction left unmatched. This CDR3 is built from 15 residues. Looked up from germline, CDR1 is SGHRS and CDR2 is YFSETQ. CDR3 in amino acids: CASSLIVQGDNEQFF. The CDR3 coding sequence is TGCGCCAGCAGCTTGATCGTACAGGGGGACAATGAGCAGTTCTTC.

CDR3 sequence reads: CASSLDGGAGISYEQYF. DNA of the CDR3: TGTGCCAGCAGCTTAGATGGGGGGGCAGGGATATCCTACGAGCAGTACTTC. The rearrangement links TRBV11-2 to TRBJ2-7, with D perhaps TRBD2 (7 bases). V was cut by 0 bases and J by 1 base, with 16 bases left in between. Per the germline V gene, CDR1 is SGHAT and CDR2 is FQNNGV. This CDR3 is 17 amino acids long.

The chain couples TRBV4-1 to TRBJ2-6; TRBD2 might be the D (6 bases). V was pared by 1 base and J by 0 bases, with 10 bases between. Per the germline V gene, CDR1 is MGHRA and CDR2 is YSYEKL. This CDR3 contains 17 residues. The CDR3 DNA reads TGCGCCAGCAGCCAAGCCTGGGGGGACTCTGGGGCCAACGTCCTGACTTTC. It codes for CASSQAWGDSGANVLTF.

V gene TRBV9 combines with J gene TRBJ2-3; 14 bases line up with TRBD2. The CDR3 has 15 residues. V was pared by 3 bases and J by 8 bases, with 5 bases of the junction left unmatched. The V gene's germline CDR1 is SGDLS and CDR2 YYNGEE. The CDR3 is CASSGSGTSGGTQYF. The CDR3, as DNA: TGTGCCAGCAGCGGATCCGGGACTAGCGGGGGTACGCAGTATTTT.

V gene TRBV6-1 combines with J gene TRBJ1-2; possible D gene TRBD1, 6 bases. Germline V CDR1 and CDR2: MNHNS, SASEGT. This CDR3 spans 13 amino acids. V was cut by 5 bases and J by 4 bases, with 11 bases left in between. The CDR3 nucleotides read TGTGCCAGCAGTAGAGACAGGTTCTATGGCTACACCTTC. This gives the protein CASSRDRFYGYTF.

This clone was seen only a few times. The chain links TRBV19 to TRBJ1-1; D not resolved. Trimming stripped 0 bases from V and 6 bases from J, with 11 bases between. The germline V gene has CDR1 LNHDA and CDR2 SQIVND (reference sequence). This CDR3 region has 14 residues. The CDR3 DNA reads as TGTGCCAGTAGTATAGACCGACAAGTCGCTGAAGCTTTCTTT. It encodes CASSIDRQVAEAFF.

The genes are TRBV6-6 and TRBJ2-7, with a weak D call TRBD2 (5 bases). V was clipped by 6 bases and J by 5 bases, with 17 bases between them. Per germline, CDR1 MNHNY and CDR2 SVGAGI (reference sequence). The CDR3 totals 14 residues. CDR3 sequence: CASSIKAPRDEQYF. CDR3 DNA: TGTGCCAGCAGCATCAAGGCCCCGCGGGACGAGCAGTACTTC.

This clone was seen once. The J gene is TRBJ2-3, the V gene TRBV7-3; 11 bases map to TRBD2. Trimming removed 0 bases from V and 2 bases from J; junction bases left unmatched: 4. Looked up from germline, CDR1 is SGHTA and CDR2 is FQGTGA. The CDR3 is made up of 17 amino acids. CDR3 in amino acids: CASSLTNSGRVTDTQYF. The CDR3 bases are TGTGCCAGCAGCTTAACAAATAGCGGGAGGGTCACAGATACGCAGTATTTT.